These T cell receptor beta chains were read from a single sample in a study of blood T cell repertoires in COVID-19. Sequencing used immunoSEQ multiplex PCR; TCRdb keeps in-frame clones, though not all of them. The sample yields 53,000 or so clones, roughly 79% seen once. The sequenced sample consisted of peripheral blood. These receptors were obtained from a human donor with active or convalescent COVID-19. The donor label of this sample is uncertain. The CDR3 runs from the conserved cysteine through the conserved F or W. A D gene is named only where the DNA matches it firmly. Some rows have no size entry. The others give once, few or many, or a class for an expanded clone.

TGTGCCAGCAGCTTGGATGAGGGTGGTTTAGCTTTCTTT | CASSLDEGGLAFF | TRBJ1-1 | TRBV5-5 | - | few
TGTGCCAGCAGCGTTACCGGGACAGGACTTCTCAATGAGCAGTTCTTC | CASSVTGTGLLNEQFF | TRBJ2-1 | TRBV9 | TRBD1 | medium-sized
TGCGCCAGCAGACTTCTAGCGGGCACCGTCTACGAGCAGTACTTC | CASRLLAGTVYEQYF | TRBJ2-7 | TRBV5-1 | TRBD2 | -
TGTGCCAGCAGTTTGGGCGAGCGGAACCCACAAGAGACCCAGTACTTC | CASSLGERNPQETQYF | TRBJ2-5 | TRBV5-6 | - | -
TGCGCCAGCAGCTCCAGCGGGGGGAGCACAGATACGCAGTATTTT | CASSSSGGSTDTQYF | TRBJ2-3 | TRBV4-3 | TRBD2 | -
TGTGCCAGCAGCCCGACAGGGGGATACAATGAGCAGTTCTTC | CASSPTGGYNEQFF | TRBJ2-1 | TRBV5-4 | TRBD1 | -
TGTGCCAGCAGCAACGAACTAGCGGGGCTGGCTGGTGAGCAGTTCTTC | CASSNELAGLAGEQFF | TRBJ2-1 | TRBV13 | TRBD2 | -
TGCGCCAGCAGCCAAGAAGTTCCAGGGGTCAATGAGCAGTTCTTC | CASSQEVPGVNEQFF | TRBJ2-1 | TRBV4-1 | - | -
TGTGCCAGCTCCAGTTGGACAAGCACCTACGAGCAGTACTTC | CASSSWTSTYEQYF | TRBJ2-7 | TRBV5-5 | - | once
TGTGCCAGCAGCTTAGGCGGGCGGGTGAACACTGAAGCTTTCTTT | CASSLGGRVNTEAFF | TRBJ1-1 | TRBV7-6 | - | -
TGTGCCAGCAGTCCCGGGGGGAAGAATCAGCCCCAGCATTTT | CASSPGGKNQPQHF | TRBJ1-5 | TRBV6-2/TRBV6-3 | - | -
TGTGCCAGCAGCCCTACAGGACCCTATGGCTACACCTTC | CASSPTGPYGYTF | TRBJ1-2 | TRBV12-3/TRBV12-4 | - | few
TGTGCCAGTAGCTTAGGAACAGGGACCTATGGCTACACCTTC | CASSLGTGTYGYTF | TRBJ1-2 | TRBV7-6 | - | -
TGTGCCAGCAGCCAAGAAGTGGACAAAGGTGAAAAACTGTTTTTT | CASSQEVDKGEKLFF | TRBJ1-4 | TRBV4-2 | - | few